This T cell receptor beta chain was obtained from a study of blood T cell repertoires in COVID-19 (dated by TCRdb to 2018 to 2020). About the investigation overall: Samples from collaborators originated in the United States, Italy and Spain and spanned both the acute and convalescent phases of COVID-19. The material from the prospective study consisted of cDNA or gDNA derived from T cells, B-cell-depleted T cells, or PBMCs. The dataset comprised deeply sampled blood TCRbeta repertoires from subjects exposed to, actively infected with, or recovered from COVID-19. The repertoires were made available in a free public database intended to serve as a resource for research on the immune response to SARS-CoV-2. Samples came from the ongoing ImmuneRACE study (first 160 participants) plus 1,254 subjects from 6 global collaborators. A de-identified subject ID, COVID-19 status, age in years and sex were almost always included in the sample metadata. HLA class I and class II types, where available, came from metadata supplied by the sample provider rather than from assay-based typing. Findings and caveats that apply to the study as a whole: How much clinical and demographic metadata was included differed by source and by participant, and the metadata was provided uncurated.

Comments on this clone: No antigen is known for it. Within one base of it there is no much larger clone, and no base qualities were kept.

Whole blood was collected in K2EDTA tubes by collaborating institutions according to the institutions' own protocols. For TCRbeta analysis, collaborator samples were shipped as frozen whole blood, as isolated PBMCs, or as DNA extracted from either sample type. TCRbeta CDR3 regions were amplified from genomic DNA using the immunoSEQ Assay, a bias-controlled multiplex PCR. Per the authors' processing: Within the assay, amplification of reference gene primers was used to estimate how many nucleated cells each sample contained. To quantify the absolute abundance of each unique TCRbeta CDR3 rearrangement, sequence reads were collapsed and filtered. For each sample, productive Simpson clonality was calculated by taking the square root of Simpson's diversity index across productive rearrangements. TCRdb carries this immuneACCESS record with in-frame sequences only. Its versions omit some clonotypes, under half of them owing to an unresolved V gene in the studies checked, with the rest unexplained. V and J calls plus clone size are reproduced from that table; the DNA served to infer D and trimming. For this sample there are around 6,100 clones; 85% to 90% appear just once. The ten largest clones add up to less than 5% of the sample.

Trimming costs V 1 base and J 0 bases, and their ends lie 3 bases apart. Counted from cysteine to phenylalanine, this CDR3 has 14 amino acids. CDR3 DNA is the only sequence kept; it has 42 bases, read in frame from the first base. CDR1 is given as MNHNS and CDR2 as SASEGT, both from the germline V gene. The chain links TRBV6-1 with TRBJ2-2; no confident D gene assignment can be made. The receptor was derived from a man of 80 years or more with active COVID-19. The material sequenced was peripheral blood. The CDR3: CASSEGANTGELFF. The DNA is TGTGCCAGCAGTGAAGGCGCGAACACCGGGGAGCTGTTTTTT.